This TCR beta chain was recovered during a study of neurological immune-mediated disorders. The study, taken as a whole, reports: None of the features examined (clinical or MRI) was associated with the multiple sclerosis repertoire cluster.

This clonotype has ten or more counts. What it binds is not known. Over 190 million TCR-beta sequences (from 15-18 subjects) were yielded by each sequencing run. TCRdb recomputed calls from the 5' RACE reads with MiXCR, one row per CDR3 protein. In the table there are 65,000 to 75,000 distinct CDR3 sequences, 5.2% of which are singletons. CDR1 and CDR2 from the germline V gene are SGHRS and YFSETQ. J gave up 8 bases and V 7 bases, and 11 bases lay outside the gene matches. The CDR3 loop spans 14 amino acids. The gene calls are TRBV5-1 and TRBJ1-4; 7 nucleotides line up with TRBD1. The TCR originated in a human donor with multiple sclerosis. The donor label of this sample is uncertain. The sequenced sample consisted of PBMCs. CDR3 sequence (DNA): TGCGCCAGCCGCGACGAGGGGGCATGGGAAAAACTGTTTTTT. It translates to CASRDEGAWEKLFF. Using reference TRBV5-1 and TRBJ1-4 for the parts outside the CDR3, the full variable domain is KAGVTQTPRYLIKTRGQQVTLSCSPISGHRSVSWYQQTPGQGLQFLFEYFSETQRNKGNFPGRFSGRQFSNSRSEMNVSTLELGDSALYLCASRDEGAWEKLFFGSGTQLSVL.